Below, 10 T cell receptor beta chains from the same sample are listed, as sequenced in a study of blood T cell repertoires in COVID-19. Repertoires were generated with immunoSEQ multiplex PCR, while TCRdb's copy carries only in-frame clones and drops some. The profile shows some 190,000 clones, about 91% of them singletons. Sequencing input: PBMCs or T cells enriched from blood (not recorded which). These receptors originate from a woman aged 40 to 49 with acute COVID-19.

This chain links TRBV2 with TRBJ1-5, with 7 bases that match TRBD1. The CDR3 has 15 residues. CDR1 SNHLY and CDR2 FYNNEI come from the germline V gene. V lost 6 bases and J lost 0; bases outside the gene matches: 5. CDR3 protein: CASRSGTVSNQPQHF. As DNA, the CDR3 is TGTGCCAGCAGGTCCGGGACAGTTAGCAATCAGCCCCAGCATTTT.

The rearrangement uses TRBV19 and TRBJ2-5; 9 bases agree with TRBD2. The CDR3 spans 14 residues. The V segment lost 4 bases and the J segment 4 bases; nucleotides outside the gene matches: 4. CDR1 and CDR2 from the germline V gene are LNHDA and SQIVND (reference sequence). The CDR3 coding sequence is TGTGCCAGTAGTACCAGACTAGCGGCAGAGACCCAGTACTTC. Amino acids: CASSTRLAAETQYF.

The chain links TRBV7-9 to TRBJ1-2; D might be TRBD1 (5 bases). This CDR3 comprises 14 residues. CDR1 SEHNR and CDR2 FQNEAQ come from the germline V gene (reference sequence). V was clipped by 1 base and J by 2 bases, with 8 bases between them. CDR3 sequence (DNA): TGTGCCAGCAGCTTAGGGGACTGGAACTATGGCTACACCTTC. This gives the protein CASSLGDWNYGYTF.

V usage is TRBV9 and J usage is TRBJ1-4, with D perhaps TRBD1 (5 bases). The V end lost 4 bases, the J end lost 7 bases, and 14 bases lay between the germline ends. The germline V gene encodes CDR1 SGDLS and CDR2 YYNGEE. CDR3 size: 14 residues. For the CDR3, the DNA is TGTGCCAGCAGCTCGACAGCGGGCCCTGAAAAACTGTTTTTT. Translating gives CASSSTAGPEKLFF.

The CDR3 loop reads CASSPLGQGSSPLHF. The CDR3 nucleotides are TGTGCCAGCAGCCCGTTAGGACAGGGGAGTTCACCCCTCCACTTT. The rearrangement links TRBV3-1 (or the pseudogene TRBV3-2) to TRBJ1-6; 9 bases are a match to TRBD1. The V and J ends lost 4 bases and 9 bases, in that order; junction bases with no gene match: 7. This CDR3 has 15 amino acids. The germline gives CDR1 LGHDT, CDR2 YNNKEL (reference sequence).

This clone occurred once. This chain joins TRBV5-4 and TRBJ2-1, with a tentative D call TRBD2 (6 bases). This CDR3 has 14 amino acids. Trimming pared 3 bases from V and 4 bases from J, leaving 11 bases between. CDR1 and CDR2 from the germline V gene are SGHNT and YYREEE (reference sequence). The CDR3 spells CASSSREPYNEQFF. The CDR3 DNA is TGTGCCAGCAGCTCTCGGGAGCCTTACAATGAGCAGTTCTTC.

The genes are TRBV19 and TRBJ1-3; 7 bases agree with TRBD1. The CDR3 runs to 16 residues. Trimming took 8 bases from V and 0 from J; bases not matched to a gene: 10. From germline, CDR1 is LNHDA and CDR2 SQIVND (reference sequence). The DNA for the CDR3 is TGTGCCAGTTATCCGGGACAGCGGAACTCTGGAAACACCATATATTTT. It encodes CASYPGQRNSGNTIYF.

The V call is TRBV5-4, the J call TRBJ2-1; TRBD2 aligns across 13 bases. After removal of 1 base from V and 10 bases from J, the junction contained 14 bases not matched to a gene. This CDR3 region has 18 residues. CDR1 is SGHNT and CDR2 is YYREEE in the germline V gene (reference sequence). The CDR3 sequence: CASSLSVTKTSGGTEQFF. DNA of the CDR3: TGTGCCAGCAGCTTGTCGGTGACTAAGACTAGCGGGGGGACCGAGCAGTTCTTC.

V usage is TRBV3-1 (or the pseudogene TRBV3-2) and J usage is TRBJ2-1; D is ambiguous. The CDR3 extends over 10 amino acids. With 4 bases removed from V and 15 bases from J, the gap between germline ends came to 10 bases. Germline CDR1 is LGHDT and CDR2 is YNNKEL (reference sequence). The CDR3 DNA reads TGTGCCAGCAGCCCCGAGGTGGGGTTCTTC. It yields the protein CASSPEVGFF.

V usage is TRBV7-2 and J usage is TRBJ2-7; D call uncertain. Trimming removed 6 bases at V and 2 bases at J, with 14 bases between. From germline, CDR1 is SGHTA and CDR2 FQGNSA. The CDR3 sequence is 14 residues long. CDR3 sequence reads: CASSVSSSPYEQYF. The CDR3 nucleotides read TGTGCCAGCAGTGTGTCGTCCAGTCCCTACGAGCAGTACTTC. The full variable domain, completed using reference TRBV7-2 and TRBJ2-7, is GAGVSQSPSNKVTEKGKDVELRCDPISGHTALYWYRQSLGQGLEFLIYFQGNSAPDKSGLPSDRFSAERTGGSVSTLTIQRTQQEDSAVYLCASSVSSSPYEQYFGPGTRLTVT.